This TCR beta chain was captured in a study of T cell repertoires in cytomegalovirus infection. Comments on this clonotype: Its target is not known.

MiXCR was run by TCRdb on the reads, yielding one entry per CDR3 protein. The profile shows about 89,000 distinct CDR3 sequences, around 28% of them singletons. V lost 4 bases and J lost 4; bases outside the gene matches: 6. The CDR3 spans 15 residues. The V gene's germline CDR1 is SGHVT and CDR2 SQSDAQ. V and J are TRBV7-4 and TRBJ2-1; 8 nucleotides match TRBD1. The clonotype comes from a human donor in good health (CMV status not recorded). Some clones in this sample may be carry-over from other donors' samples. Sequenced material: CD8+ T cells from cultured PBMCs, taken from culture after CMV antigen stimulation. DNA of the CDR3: TGTGCCAGCAGCTCTGGGACAGGCCTTTACAATGAGCAGTTCTTC. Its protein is CASSSGTGLYNEQFF.